What follows describes a single T cell receptor beta chain. Compared with germline, one end of the junction differs, possibly owing to a read error. RNA was extracted with the RNeasy kit, and a quantity of roughly 0.45 to 1 ug was reverse transcribed using random hexamers. TCR beta CDR3 was amplified by immunoSEQ covering 54 Vbeta and 13 Jbeta. In TCRdb, the immunoSEQ multiplex PCR reads were re-called with MiXCR into one record per CDR3 protein. The sample consists of 150,000 or so distinct CDR3 sequences, 80% to 95% of them appearing once. The data stem from a study of CD8 T cells in Susac syndrome. This CDR3 is 12 amino acids long. In germline, CDR1 is SQVTM, CDR2 ANQGSEA. The study used healthy donors as controls matched for age and sex.

The receptor was isolated from a human donor in good health. The material sequenced was CD4+ T cells from PBMCs. J is TRBJ2-3 and V is TRBV29-1; D is possibly TRBD2 (6 bases). CDR3 loop: CSLEGGPDTQYF. The CDR3 bases are TGCAGCCTTGAGGGAGGCCCAGATACGCAGTATTTT.